The 8 T cell receptor beta chains listed next were all sequenced from one sample in a study of T-cell memory formation after mild COVID-19. One entry per CDR3 protein results from TCRdb running MiXCR on the 5' RACE reads. The sample records about 250,000 distinct CDR3 sequences, just over 15% being singletons. Sequenced sample: PBMCs or a T cell subset sorted from them (not recorded which). The receptor source for this set is an adult woman who had mild COVID-19 (a few samples of this study predate the infection). Cell type and time point are not known.

Comments on this clonotype: At one of its ends the junction is not consistent with the germline gene, which may arise from a read error. The chain has TRBV11-1 and TRBJ2-7; the D is unclear. CDR1 and CDR2 (germline): SGHAT, FQDESV (reference sequence). The CDR3 totals 17 residues. CDR3 sequence: CASSRDVHGLEEAEHYF. The DNA for the CDR3 is TGTGCCAGCAGCCGAGATGTACACGGGCTAGAGGAAGCCGAGCATTACTTC.

This clonotype has just a few counts. This rearrangement joins TRBV25-1 to TRBJ2-7, with D possibly matching TRBD1 (6 bases). This CDR3 spans 13 amino acids. Between the trimmed V and J ends, which lost 9 bases and 0 bases, there was a span of 12 bases. Looked up from germline, CDR1 is MGHDK and CDR2 is SYGVNS. The CDR3 DNA reads as TGTGCCAGTCACAGGGACAACTCCTACGAGCAGTACTTC. It yields the protein CASHRDNSYEQYF.

CDR3 region: CASSPPGQGANEQFF. In DNA, the CDR3 is TGTGCCAGCTCACCGCCGGGACAGGGGGCCAATGAGCAGTTCTTC. The chain couples TRBV18 to TRBJ2-1; 12 nucleotides agree with TRBD1. The CDR3 has 15 amino acids. The germline CDR1 and CDR2 sequences are KGHSH and LQKENI. The V gene end was trimmed by 3 bases and the J gene end by 6 bases; junction bases not matched to a gene: 3.

This clonotype has only a few counts. J is TRBJ1-5 and V is TRBV12-3 or TRBV12-4; tentatively, D is TRBD1 (6 bases). V was trimmed by 6 bases and J by 7 bases, leaving 16 bases between them. The CDR3 sequence is 14 residues long. CDR3 residues: CASSANREGQPQHF. In DNA, the CDR3 is TGTGCCAGCAGCGCGAACAGGGAAGGGCAGCCCCAGCATTTT.

This clonotype has just a few counts. The V and J genes are TRBV21-1 and TRBJ2-2. TRBV21-1 is designated a pseudogene. The CDR3 is 13 amino acids. The CDR3 loop is CASRRQNTGELFF. DNA for the CDR3: TGTGCCAGCCGACGACAGAACACCGGGGAGCTGTTTTTT.

This sequence joins TRBV12-3 or TRBV12-4 and TRBJ1-1; 8 positions match TRBD1. With V trimmed by 5 bases and J by 3 bases, 5 bases remained unmatched. This CDR3 is built from 14 residues. CDR3 in DNA: TGTGCCAGCAGTCAACAGGGGGGATACACTGAAGCTTTCTTT. It yields the protein CASSQQGGYTEAFF.

The gene calls are TRBV18 and TRBJ1-2, with D maybe TRBD1 (6 bases). This CDR3 is 15 amino acids long. Germline values: CDR1 KGHSH, CDR2 LQKENI. V was cut by 2 bases and J by 2 bases, with 12 bases left in between. CDR3 sequence: CASSPKGQYNYGYTF. The CDR3 DNA reads TGTGCCAGCTCACCAAAAGGACAGTACAACTATGGCTACACCTTC.

This clonotype was observed at least ten times. The gene calls are TRBV12-3 or TRBV12-4 and TRBJ2-2; D not certain. Trimming took off 4 bases at V and 13 bases at J, with 10 bases between the two ends. The CDR3 covers 11 residues. The CDR3 nucleotides are TGTGCCAGCAGTTACATAACAGCGCTGTTTTTT. Protein product: CASSYITALFF.